Sequencing of this T cell receptor beta chain was carried out in a study of T-cell reconstitution after alpha-beta-depleted transplantation in children. The study's findings and limits: T-cell counts and diversity at one year following transplant were attributed mainly to newly produced T cells. The study reportedly traced alpha-beta T cells about two months after transplant to several hundred expanded graft clones. Surviving recipient T cells and intrathymic progenitors accounted for some patients' high TCRbeta diversity at day 60.

The CDR3 consists of 12 residues. V lost 7 bases and J lost 10, with 17 bases in between. Notes on this clonotype: The antigen is undetermined.

Unique molecular identifiers were used to barcode this TCRbeta library. One entry per CDR3 protein, called by TCRdb with MiXCR from the PCR reads. Counted here are about 1,000,000 distinct CDR3 sequences, 25% to 35% occurring once; the ten biggest clones make up 25% to 35%. The clonotype comes from a boy under three years old who had a stem cell transplant for SCID, so the T cells may come from the graft donor. The chain combines TRBV12-3 or TRBV12-4 with TRBJ2-7; a possible D gene is TRBD2 (5 bases). Sequencing used PBMCs, mostly from graft donor cells, obtained 360 days after TCRalphabeta/CD19-depleted stem cell transplant. The CDR3 is CASTFGLTHQYF. CDR3 sequence (DNA): TGTGCCAGCACATTCGGACTGACCCACCAGTACTTC.